The rows below give T cell receptor beta chains drawn from one sample of a study of CD8+ T cells in alopecia areata. Measured with immunoSEQ multiplex PCR; TCRdb has only the in-frame clones, and not every one. The sample records some 110,000 clones, 55% to 65% being singletons. Input material: CD4+ T cells sorted from blood. These receptors were taken from a human donor in good health. Both conserved end residues are part of each CDR3. Each record gives: J gene, D gene, V gene, CDR3 protein. D genes are given only for firm matches.

J: TRBJ1-2; D: NA; V: TRBV27; CDR3: CASSLKEDRHGYTF
J: TRBJ1-2; D: NA; V: TRBV30; CDR3: CAWRPDSASSYTF
J: TRBJ2-1; D: TRBD2; V: TRBV6-6; CDR3: CASSRGGAGNEQFF
J: TRBJ1-1; D: NA; V: TRBV6-1; CDR3: CASSEQSLWTNTEAFF
J: TRBJ2-7; D: NA; V: TRBV7-9; CDR3: CASSPQGRLSSYEQYF
J: TRBJ2-2; D: NA; V: TRBV29-1; CDR3: CSVEDSRRTGELFF
J: TRBJ2-5; D: NA; V: TRBV7-2; CDR3: CASSLGLQETQYF
J: TRBJ2-7; D: TRBD2; V: TRBV30; CDR3: CAWSPGLAGVYEQYF
J: TRBJ1-6; D: NA; V: TRBV5-1; CDR3: CASSGDRSPLHF
J: TRBJ1-1; D: NA; V: TRBV2; CDR3: CASSHDGNTEAFF
J: TRBJ2-3; D: NA; V: TRBV28; CDR3: CASSPQAGTTDTQYF
J: TRBJ2-1; D: NA; V: TRBV29-1; CDR3: CSSHGSQSSYNEQFF
J: TRBJ2-1; D: NA; V: TRBV7-8; CDR3: CASSLVLGILQYNEQFF
J: TRBJ2-7; D: NA; V: TRBV7-7; CDR3: CASSVDSSYEQYF
J: TRBJ1-5; D: NA; V: TRBV5-1; CDR3: CASSLGVGQPQHF
J: TRBJ2-5; D: NA; V: TRBV6-6; CDR3: CASSYSRWGEEETQYF
J: TRBJ1-5; D: TRBD1; V: TRBV28; CDR3: CASRMDRGQQPQHF
J: TRBJ2-2; D: TRBD1; V: TRBV19; CDR3: CASSRTGTGELFF
J: TRBJ1-1; D: NA; V: TRBV27; CDR3: CASSSRDRNTEAFF
J: TRBJ1-2; D: NA; V: TRBV11-2; CDR3: CASSSIGPLGGYTF
J: TRBJ2-3; D: TRBD2; V: TRBV27; CDR3: CASSLRRGGQDTQYF
J: TRBJ2-5; D: NA; V: TRBV29-1; CDR3: CSVESAQETQYF
J: TRBJ2-7; D: TRBD2; V: TRBV2; CDR3: CASSEGTSGYEQYF
J: TRBJ2-4; D: TRBD1; V: TRBV29-1; CDR3: CSGVTGYDKNIQYF
J: TRBJ1-2; D: NA; V: TRBV4-2; CDR3: CASSSPRDGRANYGYTF
J: TRBJ2-5; D: NA; V: TRBV29-1; CDR3: CSGGDFETQYF
J: TRBJ1-2; D: TRBD1; V: TRBV10-2; CDR3: CASGDRNYGYTF
J: TRBJ2-3; D: TRBD2; V: TRBV7-2; CDR3: CASSPVGRGRDTQYF
J: TRBJ1-2; D: NA; V: TRBV2; CDR3: CASSRDNYGYTF
J: TRBJ2-5; D: NA; V: TRBV5-1; CDR3: CASSLVLTGGETQYF
J: TRBJ2-5; D: NA; V: TRBV29-1; CDR3: CSGWRGQETQYF
J: TRBJ1-1; D: NA; V: TRBV2; CDR3: CASALSGNTEAFF
J: TRBJ1-3; D: NA; V: TRBV5-6; CDR3: CASSSGESGNTIYF
J: TRBJ2-5; D: NA; V: TRBV5-1; CDR3: CASSLAGVLETQYF
J: TRBJ1-6; D: NA; V: TRBV6-6; CDR3: CASSWDTRSPLHF
J: TRBJ1-1; D: TRBD1; V: TRBV6-5; CDR3: CASSGGTVYTEAFF
J: NA; D: NA; V: TRBV11-2; CDR3: CASSFFPGNEQFF
J: TRBJ2-7; D: NA; V: TRBV11-2; CDR3: CASSSDTIISYEQYF
J: TRBJ1-1; D: TRBD1; V: TRBV29-1; CDR3: CSVGQGNTEAFF
J: TRBJ2-2; D: TRBD2; V: TRBV11-2; CDR3: CASGGGRNTGELFF
J: TRBJ2-1; D: TRBD1; V: TRBV30; CDR3: CAWSGQGSYNEQFF
J: TRBJ1-1; D: NA; V: TRBV29-1; CDR3: CSVIRGYTEAFF
J: TRBJ2-1; D: NA; V: TRBV29-1; CDR3: CSVEIRGTGDEQFF
J: TRBJ2-4; D: TRBD1; V: TRBV30; CDR3: CAWDRGRAKNIQYF
J: TRBJ2-3; D: TRBD2; V: TRBV2; CDR3: CASSDVGRGGLADTQYF
J: TRBJ2-7; D: NA; V: TRBV30; CDR3: CAWRGSLSYEQYF
J: TRBJ1-3; D: NA; V: TRBV30; CDR3: CALVREETGNTIYF
J: TRBJ1-4; D: NA; V: TRBV11-2; CDR3: CASSRMTVGIEKLFF
J: TRBJ2-5; D: TRBD1; V: TRBV10-3; CDR3: CATAGTGIQETQYF
J: TRBJ1-1; D: NA; V: TRBV29-1; CDR3: CSVERVGNSEAFF
J: TRBJ1-2; D: NA; V: TRBV30; CDR3: CAWIVPPDGYTF
J: TRBJ1-2; D: NA; V: TRBV29-1; CDR3: CSVEAGGYGYTF
J: TRBJ2-3; D: NA; V: TRBV13; CDR3: CASSHLSTDTQYF
J: TRBJ1-5; D: NA; V: TRBV20-1; CDR3: CSALEGSQHF